This TCR beta chain stems from a study of cytomegalovirus exposure and HLA in healthy donors. Study-wide findings and caveats: In a later analysis, V- and J-gene trimming of beta chains associated with a DCLRE1C missense variant, replicated independently. HLA alleles were associated with 18,000 or so TCR beta sequences in a later analysis at 0.05 false discovery rate. Later analysis showed TCR association rates varying by HLA locus, highest for DRB1 and lowest for HLA-C.

Though nominally healthy at sampling, donors likely had unrecorded immune exposures. The PCR ran on 60 Vbeta and 13 Jbeta primers. Produced via immunoSEQ multiplex PCR; TCRdb's table is partial and in-frame only. This sample yields 280,000 or so clones, of which about 90% are seen a single time; roughly 2% belongs to the top ten. Details on this clone: Antigen: not known.

Germline-derived CDR1 and CDR2 are SEHNR and FQNEAQ (reference sequence). This CDR3 comprises 14 residues. The ends lost 5 bases at V and 6 bases at J; junction bases unmatched: 5. The specimen was PBMCs. The chain couples TRBV7-9 to TRBJ2-3, with 10 bases that match TRBD2. The TCR sequence derives from a woman under 30 in good health and CMV-seronegative. The CDR3 loop reads CASSRGTSADTQYF. The CDR3 DNA reads as TGTGCCAGCAGCCGTGGGACTAGCGCCGATACGCAGTATTTT.